Listed below are T cell receptor beta chains from one sample, sequenced in a study of T cells in Graves' hyperthyroidism and ophthalmopathy. TCRdb independently ran MiXCR on the multiplex PCR reads; one entry per CDR3 protein. The sample consists of around 250,000 distinct CDR3 sequences, just over 14% of them appearing once. The specimen sequenced was blood. These receptors all come from a woman aged 35 to 49 with Graves' hyperthyroidism that later progressed to Graves' ophthalmopathy. CDR3s include the opening cysteine and the closing phenylalanine or tryptophan.

cdr3_aa j_call cdr3_length v_call
CAWSGPGAPLHF TRBJ1-6 12 TRBV30
CASSIDSGSVVNEQFF TRBJ2-1 16 TRBV19
CASSRDRVSNTEAFF TRBJ1-1 15 TRBV7-2
CASSLEWGRDYEQYF TRBJ2-7 15 TRBV7-6
CASSPPIWEVSTDTQYF TRBJ2-3 17 TRBV18
CASSLGLWYEQYF TRBJ2-7 13 TRBV6-1
CSARVGSSKDEQFF TRBJ2-1 14 TRBV20-1
CAIRLAGEDTQYF TRBJ2-3 13 TRBV10-3
CASSGGTRTGELFF TRBJ2-2 14 TRBV5-5
CASSQILFSMGGPGQQFF TRBJ2-1 18 TRBV14
CASSPRQRGVEGYTF TRBJ1-2 15 TRBV28
CASSWVTRGGNQPQHF TRBJ1-5 16 TRBV28
CASQGARGNQPQHF TRBJ1-5 14 TRBV28
CAWRGTYTDTQYF TRBJ2-3 13 TRBV30
CASSPFDRGNNQPQHF TRBJ1-5 16 TRBV18
CASSQEPQGWSYNSPLHF TRBJ1-6 18 TRBV4-1
CASSLLGATDTQYF TRBJ2-3 14 TRBV5-1
CASAGQSYNQPQHF TRBJ1-5 14 TRBV2
CATSAGTGNQPQHF TRBJ1-5 14 TRBV24-1
CASSYGATGNGKLFF TRBJ1-4 15 TRBV6-5
CASTEQVNNQPQHF TRBJ1-5 14 TRBV4-1
CASSEFRGYGYTF TRBJ1-2 13 TRBV6-1
CATMQGRNEKLFF TRBJ1-4 13 TRBV15
CASSPSSYNSPLHF TRBJ1-6 14 TRBV27
CASSFDRQGSPLHF TRBJ1-6 14 TRBV5-1
CASSLDRRTSGHEQYF TRBJ2-7 16 TRBV5-1
CSARSRAYEQYF TRBJ2-7 12 TRBV20-1
CATSRSLTSAGGGSTDTQYF TRBJ2-3 20 TRBV15
CASSMGQTQPQHF TRBJ1-5 13 TRBV19
CATLDRVVTGELFF TRBJ2-2 14 TRBV6-1
CASSSPRDRGNTEAFF TRBJ1-1 16 TRBV18
CASSLQTGEGQPQHF TRBJ1-5 15 TRBV7-9
CSARDFSGTDTQYF TRBJ2-3 14 TRBV20-1
CASSRLPDTQYF TRBJ2-3 12 TRBV7-2
CASSLATGQPQHF TRBJ1-5 13 TRBV7-9
CASSAEGSPSYNEQFF TRBJ2-1 16 TRBV9
CASSDYGGTYGYTF TRBJ1-2 14 TRBV2